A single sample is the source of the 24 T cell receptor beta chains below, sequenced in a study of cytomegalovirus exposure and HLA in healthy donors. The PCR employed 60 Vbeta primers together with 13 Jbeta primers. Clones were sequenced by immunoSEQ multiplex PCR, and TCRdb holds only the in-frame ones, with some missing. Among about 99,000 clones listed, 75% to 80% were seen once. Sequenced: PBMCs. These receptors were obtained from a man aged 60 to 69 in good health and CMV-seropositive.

The CDR3 loop is CASSSTGISTNEKLFF. Here the CDR3 DNA reads TGTGCCAGCTCATCCACAGGGATTTCAACTAATGAAAAACTGTTTTTT. This chain connects TRBV18 to TRBJ1-4, with D possibly being TRBD1 (6 bases). The CDR3 contains 16 residues. The germline gives CDR1 KGHSH, CDR2 LQKENI. V lost 5 bases to trimming and J lost 0 bases, with 13 bases between them. The variable domain in full, completed from reference TRBV18 and TRBJ1-4, reads NAGVMQNPRHLVRRRGQEARLRCSPMKGHSHVYWYRQLPEEGLKFMVYLQKENIIDESGMPKERFSAEFPKEGPSILRIQQVVRGDSAAYFCASSSTGISTNEKLFFGSGTQLSVL.

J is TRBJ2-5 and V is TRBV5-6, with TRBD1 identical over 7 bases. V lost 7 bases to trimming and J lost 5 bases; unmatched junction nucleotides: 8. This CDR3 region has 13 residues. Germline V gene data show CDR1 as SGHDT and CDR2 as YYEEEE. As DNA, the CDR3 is TGTGCCAGCCGGGACAGCTATGGGGAGACCCAGTACTTC. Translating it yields CASRDSYGETQYF.

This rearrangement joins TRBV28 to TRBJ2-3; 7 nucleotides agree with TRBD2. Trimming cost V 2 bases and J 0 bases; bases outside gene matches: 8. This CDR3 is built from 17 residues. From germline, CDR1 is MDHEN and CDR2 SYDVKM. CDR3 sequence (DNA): TGTGCCAGCAGTTTAGGGCCGGGACTAACTAGCACAGATACGCAGTATTTT. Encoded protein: CASSLGPGLTSTDTQYF.

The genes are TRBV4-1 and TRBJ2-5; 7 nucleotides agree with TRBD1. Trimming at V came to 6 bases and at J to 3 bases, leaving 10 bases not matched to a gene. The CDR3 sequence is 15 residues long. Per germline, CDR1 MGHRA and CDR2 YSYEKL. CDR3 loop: CASSKGEGTEETQYF. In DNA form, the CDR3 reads TGCGCCAGCAGTAAGGGAGAAGGGACAGAAGAGACCCAGTACTTC.

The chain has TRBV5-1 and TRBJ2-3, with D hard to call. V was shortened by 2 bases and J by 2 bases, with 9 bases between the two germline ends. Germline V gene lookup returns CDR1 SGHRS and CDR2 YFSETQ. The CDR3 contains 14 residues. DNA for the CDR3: TGCGCCAGCAGCTTTTCCAGTCTCACAGATACGCAGTATTTT. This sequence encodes CASSFSSLTDTQYF. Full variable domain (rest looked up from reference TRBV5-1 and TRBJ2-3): KAGVTQTPRYLIKTRGQQVTLSCSPISGHRSVSWYQQTPGQGLQFLFEYFSETQRNKGNFPGRFSGRQFSNSRSEMNVSTLELGDSALYLCASSFSSLTDTQYFGPGTRLTVL.

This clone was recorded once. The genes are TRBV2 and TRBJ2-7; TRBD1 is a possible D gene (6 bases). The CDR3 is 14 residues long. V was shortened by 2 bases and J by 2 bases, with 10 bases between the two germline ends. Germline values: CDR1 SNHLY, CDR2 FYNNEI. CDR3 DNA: TGTGCCAGCAGTGAAACAGGGCCTACCTACGAGCAGTACTTC. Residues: CASSETGPTYEQYF.

This CDR3 reads CASTPLYNEQFF. CDR3 nucleotides: TGTGCCAGCACCCCTCTGTACAATGAGCAGTTCTTC. The V call is TRBV9, the J call TRBJ2-1, with unresolved D. This CDR3 is 12 amino acids long. Germline V CDR1 and CDR2: SGDLS, YYNGEE. Trimming took 6 bases from V and 4 from J, leaving 8 bases between them.

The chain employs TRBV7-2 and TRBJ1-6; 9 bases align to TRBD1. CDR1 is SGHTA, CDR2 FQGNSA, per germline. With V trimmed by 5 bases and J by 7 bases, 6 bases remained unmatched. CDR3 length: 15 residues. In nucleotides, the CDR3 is TGTGCCAGCAGCAGGACAGGGGCTGGCAATTCACCCCTCCACTTT. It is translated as CASSRTGAGNSPLHF.

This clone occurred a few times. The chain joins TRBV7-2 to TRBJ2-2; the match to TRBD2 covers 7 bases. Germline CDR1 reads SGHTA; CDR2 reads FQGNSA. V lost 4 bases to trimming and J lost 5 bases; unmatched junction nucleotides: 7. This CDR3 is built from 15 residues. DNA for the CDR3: TGTGCCAGCAGCTGGGGACTATCCGGTACCGGGGAGCTGTTTTTT. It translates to CASSWGLSGTGELFF.

The CDR3 nucleotides read TGTGCCAGCAGTTTAAGGTGGGCCCAAGAGACCCAGTACTTC. It specifies CASSLRWAQETQYF. The J gene is TRBJ2-5, the V gene TRBV28, with D hard to call. Germline V CDR1 and CDR2: MDHEN, SYDVKM. Trimming pared 2 bases from V and 1 base from J, leaving 8 bases between. This CDR3 contains 14 residues.

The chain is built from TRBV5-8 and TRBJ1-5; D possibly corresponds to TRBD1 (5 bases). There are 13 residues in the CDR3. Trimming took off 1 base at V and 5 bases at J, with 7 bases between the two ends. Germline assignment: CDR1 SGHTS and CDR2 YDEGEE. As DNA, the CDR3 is TGTGCCAGCAGCTTGACAGGCTATCAGCCCCAGCATTTT. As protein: CASSLTGYQPQHF.

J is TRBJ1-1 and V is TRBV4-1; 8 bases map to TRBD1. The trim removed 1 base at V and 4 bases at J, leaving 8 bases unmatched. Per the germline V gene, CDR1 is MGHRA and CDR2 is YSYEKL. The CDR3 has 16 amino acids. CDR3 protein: CASSQGAGGAGTEAFF. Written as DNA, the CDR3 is TGCGCCAGCAGCCAAGGGGCAGGGGGCGCGGGCACTGAAGCTTTCTTT.

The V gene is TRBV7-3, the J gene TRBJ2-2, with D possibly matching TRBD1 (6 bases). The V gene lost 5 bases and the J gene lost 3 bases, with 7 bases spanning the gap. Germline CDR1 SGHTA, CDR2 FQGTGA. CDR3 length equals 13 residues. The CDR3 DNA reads TGTGCCAGCAGCCGGACAGACACCGGGGAGCTGTTTTTT. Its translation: CASSRTDTGELFF.

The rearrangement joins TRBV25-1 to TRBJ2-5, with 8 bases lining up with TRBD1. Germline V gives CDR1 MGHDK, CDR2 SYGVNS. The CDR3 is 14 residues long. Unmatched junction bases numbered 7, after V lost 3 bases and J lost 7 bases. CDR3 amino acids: CASSDGQGQGTQYF. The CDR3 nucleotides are TGTGCCAGCAGTGACGGACAGGGTCAGGGGACCCAGTACTTC.

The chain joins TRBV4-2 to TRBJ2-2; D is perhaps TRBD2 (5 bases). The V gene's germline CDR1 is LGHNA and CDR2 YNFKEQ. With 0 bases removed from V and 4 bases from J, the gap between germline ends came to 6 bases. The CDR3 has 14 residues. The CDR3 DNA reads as TGTGCCAGCAGCCAAGAGGCGGGCACCGGGGAGCTGTTTTTT. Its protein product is CASSQEAGTGELFF.

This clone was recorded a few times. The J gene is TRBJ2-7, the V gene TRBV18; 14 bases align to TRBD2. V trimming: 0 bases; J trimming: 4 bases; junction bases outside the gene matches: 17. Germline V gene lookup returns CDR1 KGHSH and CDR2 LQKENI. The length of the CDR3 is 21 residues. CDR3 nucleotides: TGTGCCAGCTCACCACCGCTTATCCAGACTAGCGGGGGGGCTCCTTATTACGAGCAGTACTTC. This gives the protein CASSPPLIQTSGGAPYYEQYF.

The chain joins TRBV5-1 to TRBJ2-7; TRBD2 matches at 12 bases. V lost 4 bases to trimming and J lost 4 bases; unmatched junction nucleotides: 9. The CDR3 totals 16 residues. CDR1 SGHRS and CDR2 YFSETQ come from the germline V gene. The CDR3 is CASSPGQTSGGYEQYF. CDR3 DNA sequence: TGCGCCAGCAGCCCCGGGCAGACTAGCGGGGGATACGAGCAGTACTTC.

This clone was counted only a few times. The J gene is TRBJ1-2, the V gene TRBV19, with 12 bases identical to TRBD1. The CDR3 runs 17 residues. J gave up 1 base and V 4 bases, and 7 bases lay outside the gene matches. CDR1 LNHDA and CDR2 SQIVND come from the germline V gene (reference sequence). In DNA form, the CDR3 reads TGTGCCAGTAGTAGCGGGACAGGGGGCTTGGATAACTATGGCTACACCTTC. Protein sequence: CASSSGTGGLDNYGYTF.

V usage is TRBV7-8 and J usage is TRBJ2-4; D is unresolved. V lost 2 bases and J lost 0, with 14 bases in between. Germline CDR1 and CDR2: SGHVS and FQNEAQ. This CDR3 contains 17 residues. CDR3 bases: TGTGCCAGCAGCTTAACCCGGTTGCCTCTAGCCAAAAACATTCAGTACTTC. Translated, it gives CASSLTRLPLAKNIQYF.

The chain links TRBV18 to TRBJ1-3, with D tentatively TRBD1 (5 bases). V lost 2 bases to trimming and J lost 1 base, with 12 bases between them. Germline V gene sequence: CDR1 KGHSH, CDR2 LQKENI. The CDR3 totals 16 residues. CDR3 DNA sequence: TGTGCCAGCTCACCAAGTTCGCAGGGATCTGGAAACACCATATATTTT. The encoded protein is CASSPSSQGSGNTIYF.

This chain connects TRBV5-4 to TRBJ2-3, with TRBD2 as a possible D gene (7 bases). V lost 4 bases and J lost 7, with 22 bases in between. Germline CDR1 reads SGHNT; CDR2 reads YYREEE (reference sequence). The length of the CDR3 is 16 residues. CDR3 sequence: CASSPLGGAEINTQYF. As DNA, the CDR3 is TGTGCCAGCAGCCCCCTAGGGGGGGCGGAAATAAATACGCAGTATTTT.

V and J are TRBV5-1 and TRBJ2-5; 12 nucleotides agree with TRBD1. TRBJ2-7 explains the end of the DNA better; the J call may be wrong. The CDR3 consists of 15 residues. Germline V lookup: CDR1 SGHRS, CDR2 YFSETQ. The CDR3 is CASSSGQGAGYEQYF. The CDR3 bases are TGCGCCAGCAGTTCGGGACAGGGGGCTGGGTACGAGCAGTACTTC.

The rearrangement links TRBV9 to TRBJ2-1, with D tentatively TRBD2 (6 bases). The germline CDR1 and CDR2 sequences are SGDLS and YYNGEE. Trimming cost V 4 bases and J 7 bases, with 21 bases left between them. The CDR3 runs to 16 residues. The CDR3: CASSSRRGVRENEQFF. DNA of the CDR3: TGTGCCAGCAGCTCGCGCCGCGGGGTACGGGAGAATGAGCAGTTCTTC. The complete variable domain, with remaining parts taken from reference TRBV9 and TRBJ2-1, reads DSGVTQTPKHLITATGQRVTLRCSPRSGDLSVYWYQQSLDQGLQFLIQYYNGEERAKGNILERFSAQQFPDLHSELNLSSLELGDSALYFCASSSRRGVRENEQFFGPGTRLTVL.

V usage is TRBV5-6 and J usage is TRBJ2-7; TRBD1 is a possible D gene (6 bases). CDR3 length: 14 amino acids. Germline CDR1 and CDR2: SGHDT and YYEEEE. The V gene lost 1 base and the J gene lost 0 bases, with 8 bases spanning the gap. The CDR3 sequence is CASSLNRASYEQYF. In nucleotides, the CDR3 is TGTGCCAGCAGCTTGAACAGGGCCTCCTACGAGCAGTACTTC.